Listed below are T cell receptor beta chains from one sample, sequenced in a study of shared clonotypes between healthy human individuals. Sequenced by immunoSEQ multiplex PCR; TCRdb stores in-frame clones only, minus some. Among roughly 810,000 clones listed, about 96% were seen once. The sequenced material came from naive CD8+ T cells sorted from blood. The receptors come from a man aged 25 to 40 in good health. The CDR3 runs from the conserved cysteine through the conserved F or W. D genes are given only for firm matches.

D,V,J,CDR3,DNA
-,TRBV6-5,TRBJ2-7,CASSYSNTDHYEQYF,TGTGCCAGCAGTTACTCAAACACGGACCACTACGAGCAGTACTTC
-,TRBV27,TRBJ2-2,CASSPPGDGGELFF,TGTGCCAGCAGCCCGCCCGGGGATGGCGGGGAGCTGTTTTTT
TRBD2,TRBV4-1,TRBJ2-1,CASSPLGREAYNEQFF,TGCGCCAGCAGCCCCCTTGGGCGGGAGGCCTACAATGAGCAGTTCTTC
TRBD1,TRBV5-1,TRBJ2-1,CASSLNRGISYNEQFF,TGCGCCAGCAGCTTAAACAGGGGGATCTCCTACAATGAGCAGTTCTTC
TRBD2,TRBV7-2,TRBJ2-1,CASSLTRTSGAPNNEQFF,TGTGCCAGCAGCCTCACCCGGACTAGCGGGGCACCTAACAATGAGCAGTTCTTC
-,TRBV25-1,TRBJ2-1,CASAKSPEQFF,TGTGCCAGCGCTAAATCCCCGGAGCAGTTCTTC
-,TRBV5-4,TRBJ2-7,CASSLGDRDYEQYF,TGTGCCAGCAGCTTGGGGGACCGGGACTACGAGCAGTACTTC
TRBD2,TRBV2,TRBJ2-7,CASSIGTSSYEQYF,TGTGCCAGCAGTATCGGGACTAGCTCCTACGAGCAGTACTTC
TRBD1,TRBV27,TRBJ2-7,CASTPRDRSNEQYF,TGTGCCAGCACCCCTCGGGACAGGTCCAACGAGCAGTACTTC
-,TRBV9,TRBJ2-7,CASSVARDRTLYEQYF,TGTGCCAGCAGCGTAGCAAGGGACCGGACCCTCTACGAGCAGTACTTC
-,TRBV7-9,TRBJ2-7,CASTDGGSRQYF,TGTGCCAGCACCGATGGAGGGAGCCGGCAGTACTTC
TRBD2,TRBV11-2,TRBJ2-5,CASSQRTSGKETQYF,TGTGCCAGCAGCCAACGGACTAGCGGGAAAGAGACCCAGTACTTC
-,TRBV11-2,TRBJ2-1,CASSRYHTNNEQFF,TGTGCCAGCAGCCGCTATCACACTAACAATGAGCAGTTCTTC
-,TRBV11-2,TRBJ2-7,CASSFLEGSPYEQYF,TGTGCCAGCAGCTTCCTTGAGGGCTCCCCCTACGAGCAGTACTTC
-,TRBV9,TRBJ1-1,CASSAGQRSNTEAFF,TGTGCCAGCAGCGCAGGACAGCGATCCAACACTGAAGCTTTCTTT
TRBD1,TRBV5-6,TRBJ1-4,CASSDGTGGAYEKLFF,TGTGCCAGCAGCGACGGGACAGGGGGCGCGTATGAAAAACTGTTTTTT
-,TRBV4-1,TRBJ2-7,CASSKGEWTYEQYF,TGCGCCAGCAGTAAGGGGGAGTGGACTTACGAGCAGTACTTC
-,TRBV14,TRBJ2-2,CASSPRGQGRTGELFF,TGTGCCAGCAGCCCCCGTGGTCAGGGGCGCACCGGGGAGCTGTTTTTT